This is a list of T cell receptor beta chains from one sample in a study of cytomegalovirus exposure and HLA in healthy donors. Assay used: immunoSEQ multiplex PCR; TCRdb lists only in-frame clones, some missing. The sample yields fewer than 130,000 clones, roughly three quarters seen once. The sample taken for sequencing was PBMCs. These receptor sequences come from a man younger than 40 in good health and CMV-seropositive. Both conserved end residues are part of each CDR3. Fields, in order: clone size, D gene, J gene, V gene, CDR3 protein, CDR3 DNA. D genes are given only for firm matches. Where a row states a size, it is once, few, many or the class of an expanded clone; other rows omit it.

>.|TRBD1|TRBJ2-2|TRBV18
CASSPPGGPNTGELFF
TGTGCCAGCTCACCCCCAGGGGGCCCGAACACCGGGGAGCTGTTTTTT
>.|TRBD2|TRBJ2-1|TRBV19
CASSSGGEYEQFF
TGTGCCAGTAGTAGCGGGGGGGAATATGAGCAGTTCTTC
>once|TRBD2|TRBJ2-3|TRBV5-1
CASSLAGGVPGTDTQYF
TGCGCCAGCAGCCTAGCGGGGGGGGTCCCTGGCACAGATACGCAGTATTTT
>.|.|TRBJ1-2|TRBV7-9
CASSLGANYGYTF
TGTGCCAGCAGCTTAGGAGCTAACTATGGCTACACCTTC
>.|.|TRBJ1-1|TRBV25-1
CASSAGMNTEAFF
TGTGCCAGCAGCGCAGGTATGAACACTGAAGCTTTCTTT
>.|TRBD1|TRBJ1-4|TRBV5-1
CASSPGQGDANEKLFF
TGCGCCAGCAGCCCCGGACAGGGTGATGCTAATGAAAAACTGTTTTTT
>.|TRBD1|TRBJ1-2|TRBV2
CASSPDRGLADYGYTF
TGTGCCAGCAGCCCGGACAGGGGGCTGGCGGACTATGGCTACACCTTC
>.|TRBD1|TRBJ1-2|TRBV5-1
CASSPTWTGGYTF
TGCGCCAGCAGCCCTACGTGGACAGGGGGCTACACCTTC
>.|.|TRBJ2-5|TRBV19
CASSGTHQETQYF
TGTGCCAGTAGTGGGACTCATCAAGAGACCCAGTACTTC
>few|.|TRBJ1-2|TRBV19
CASSIDGGAGYTF
TGTGCCAGTAGTATAGACGGAGGGGCTGGCTACACCTTC
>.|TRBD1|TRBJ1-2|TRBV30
CASLGQGRYGYTF
TGTGCCTCCCTGGGACAGGGAAGGTATGGCTACACCTTC
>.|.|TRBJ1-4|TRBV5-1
CASSGDNVKLFF
TGCGCCAGCAGCGGGGACAATGTAAAACTGTTTTTT
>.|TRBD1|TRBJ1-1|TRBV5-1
CASSLAGGGDTEAFF
TGCGCCAGCAGCTTGGCAGGGGGCGGGGACACTGAAGCTTTCTTT
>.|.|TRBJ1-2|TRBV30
CAWERGGGYTF
TGTGCCTGGGAACGGGGAGGCGGCTACACCTTC
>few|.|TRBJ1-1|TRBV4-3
CASSAGQLNTEAFF
TGCGCCAGCAGCGCCGGACAGTTGAACACTGAAGCTTTCTTT
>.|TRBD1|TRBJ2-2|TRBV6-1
CASSEGGQGANRWAGELFF
TGTGCCAGCAGTGAGGGCGGGCAGGGGGCGAATAGATGGGCCGGGGAGCTGTTTTTT
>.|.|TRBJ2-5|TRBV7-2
CASSWGGEAQYF
TGTGCCAGCAGCTGGGGTGGGGAGGCCCAGTACTTC
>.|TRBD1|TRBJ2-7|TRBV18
CASSPEGQGDYEQYF
TGTGCCAGCTCACCAGAAGGGCAGGGGGACTACGAGCAGTACTTC
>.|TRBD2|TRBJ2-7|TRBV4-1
CASSQGLAGGLFHEQYF
TGCGCCAGCAGCCAAGGGCTAGCGGGGGGGCTGTTCCACGAGCAGTACTTC
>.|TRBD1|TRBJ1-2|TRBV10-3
CAMARDRETNYGYTF
TGTGCCATGGCCCGGGACAGGGAAACTAACTATGGCTACACCTTC
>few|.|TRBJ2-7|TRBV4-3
CASSQDDRQSYEQYF
TGCGCCAGCAGCCAAGATGACAGGCAAAGCTACGAGCAGTACTTC
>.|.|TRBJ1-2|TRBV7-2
CASSQGGDLRGYTF
TGTGCCAGCAGCCAAGGGGGGGACCTTCGGGGCTACACCTTC
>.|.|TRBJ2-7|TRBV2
CASSGDRLSFSYEQYF
TGTGCCAGCAGTGGAGACAGGTTATCATTCTCCTACGAGCAGTACTTC